This TCR beta chain was documented in a study of OX40 agonist ivuxolimab in advanced cancers. About the study: It was ivuxolimab, an agonistic anti-OX40 (CD134) antibody, that patients were treated with. Patients were under 90% male with ages roughly 20 to 80, mean about 60. Having had anti-PD-1, anti-PD-L1 or anti-CTLA-4 therapy before was allowed, and under 50% had some.

In this sample, this clone turned up once. The CDR3 consists of 17 residues. Germline CDR1 SGHRS, CDR2 YFSETQ. V trimming: 3 bases; J trimming: 5 bases; junction bases outside the gene matches: 6. Repertoires were generated with immunoSEQ multiplex PCR, while TCRdb's copy carries only in-frame clones and drops some. The profile shows some 70,000 clones, approximately 86% of them singletons. The chain couples TRBV5-1 to TRBJ2-3, with TRBD2 matching over 16 bases. This sample comprised CD4+ or CD8+ T cells sorted from blood, obtained in a trial of the OX40 agonist ivuxolimab. The receptor's source is an adult with an advanced solid tumor such as melanoma, head and neck, liver or kidney cancer. The CDR3 DNA sequence: TGCGCCAGCAGCTCTGGGACTAGCGGGAGGGCCGTAGATACGCAGTATTTT. Residues: CASSSGTSGRAVDTQYF.